A selection of T cell receptor beta chains follows, all from one sample in a study of T cell responses to AZD1222 COVID-19 vaccine. This table comes from immunoSEQ multiplex PCR, and its TCRdb copy is limited to in-frame clones, with some not included. Altogether about 150,000 clones are present, about 92% being singletons, with the ten largest covering 3% to 4%. The specimen comprised peripheral blood, sampled 28 days after the second AZD1222 dose. These receptors all come from an adult who received the AZD1222 COVID-19 vaccine. Each CDR3 is given with its conserved first and last residue. A D gene is named only where the DNA matches it firmly. The size field is filled for only some rows; it gives once, few, many or a size class.

>NA|TRBV28|NA|TRBJ1-5
CASSFSRDQPQHF
>NA|TRBV5-1|TRBD2|TRBJ2-7
CASSLVAGGTYEQYF
>once|TRBV4-1|NA|TRBJ2-1
CASSQDRGRASEQFF
>NA|TRBV6-5|NA|TRBJ1-4
CASSPDRATNEKLFF
>NA|TRBV27|TRBD1|TRBJ1-3
CASSSGTGVGTIYF
>NA|TRBV5-4|TRBD1|TRBJ1-6
CASSLARGNSPLHF
>NA|TRBV5-5|TRBD1|TRBJ1-6
CASSTTTGLSLPLHF
>NA|TRBV12-3/TRBV12-4|NA|TRBJ2-7
CASRAGQLYEQYF
>NA|TRBV9|NA|TRBJ2-1
CASSVGVDNNEQFF
>once|TRBV11-2|TRBD2|TRBJ2-1
CASSLRAPRRESSYNEQFF
>NA|TRBV13|NA|TRBJ2-7
CASSPGTAAYEQYF
>NA|TRBV5-1|NA|TRBJ2-1
CASSYDRYNEQFF
>NA|TRBV5-1|TRBD2|TRBJ2-3
CASSVASSGGTDTQYF
>NA|TRBV11-3|NA|TRBJ2-1
CASSHLGAGIYNEQFF
>NA|TRBV12-5|TRBD1|TRBJ1-2
CASVGVTGGSWYGYTF
>NA|TRBV27|NA|TRBJ2-6
CASSWTAGANVLTF
>NA|TRBV27|TRBD1|TRBJ1-1
CASFIRGLNTEAFF
>NA|TRBV6-2/TRBV6-3|TRBD2|TRBJ2-7
CASSFEKSGRALREQYF
>once|TRBV5-1|NA|TRBJ1-4
CASSLEWGGYEKLFF
>once|TRBV19|NA|TRBJ1-2
CASSIQTADYGYTF
>NA|TRBV21-1|NA|TRBJ1-2
CASRRGGNYGYTF
>NA|TRBV29-1|TRBD2|TRBJ2-1
CSVDRSGSSIPSQFF
>NA|TRBV3-1/TRBV3-2|NA|TRBJ2-1
CASSPDSSEQFF
>NA|TRBV7-3|NA|TRBJ2-5
CASSLNSPSQWAETQYF
>NA|TRBV28|NA|TRBJ2-7
CASTPPRGGLGEQYF
>NA|TRBV10-3|NA|TRBJ2-1
CAISEGYEQFF
>NA|TRBV11-3|TRBD2|TRBJ2-1
CASSPTIAGEKNEQFF
>NA|TRBV6-5|NA|TRBJ2-7
CASSYDAGSGNYEQYF
>NA|TRBV2|TRBD2|TRBJ2-1
CASSESSSGAGEQFF
>NA|TRBV7-8|TRBD1|TRBJ2-1
CASSSDRRLGDEQFF
>NA|TRBV3-1/TRBV3-2|NA|TRBJ1-5
CASSQDSTQPQHF
>NA|TRBV11-2|NA|TRBJ2-7
CASSLGVWGYEQYF
>once|TRBV14|NA|TRBJ1-2
CASSPSRGVRVDYGYTF
>NA|TRBV6-1|NA|TRBJ1-2
CASSGSGWGPGDGYTF
>NA|TRBV7-2|NA|TRBJ1-5
CASSLAYSNQPQHF
>NA|TRBV6-1|NA|TRBJ2-7
CASSEAGRDYEQYF
>NA|TRBV27|NA|TRBJ1-1
CASSPRVIIGPEAFF
>NA|TRBV11-2|TRBD2|TRBJ2-7
CASSEGLAGGAEQYF
>NA|TRBV9|NA|TRBJ1-1
CASSVMGATEAFF
>NA|TRBV6-5|NA|TRBJ2-5
CASRVRDKETQYF
>NA|TRBV24-1|NA|TRBJ2-3
CATSDLGRENTQYF